This TCR beta chain stems from a study of human T cells and chemical hapten exposure. Time point: pre-sensitization, week 0. Treatment reported: therapeutic diphenylcyclopropenone sensitization with weekly scalp DPC. There are many counts of this clonotype. The V gene's germline CDR1 is LGHNA and CDR2 YSLEER. CDR3 length: 15 amino acids. Trimming removed 3 bases at V and 3 bases at J, with 14 bases between. Source study methods: With a range of about 20,000 to 700,000, the median per sample was around 96,000 TCRs. TCRdb fed the RACE reads into MiXCR, producing one record per CDR3 protein. TCRdb, not the original authors, processed these V and J calls. The sample has more than 250,000 distinct CDR3 sequences; over 7.5% are singletons.

This sample comprised whole blood, obtained in connection with sensitization to the hapten diphenylcyclopropenone (DPC). The chain joins TRBV4-3 to TRBJ1-1; D is possibly TRBD1 (5 bases). This TCR was recovered from a man aged 18 to 29 with alopecia areata. Some clones in this sample may be carry-over from other donors' samples. The CDR3 protein is CASSHIPGRHTEAFF. CDR3 in DNA: TGCGCCAGCAGCCACATTCCGGGACGGCACACTGAAGCTTTCTTT.